These 25 T cell receptor beta chains were sequenced from one sample in a study of blood T cell repertoires in COVID-19. The assay was immunoSEQ multiplex PCR, and TCRdb's table has in-frame clones only and misses some. The data contain some 530,000 clones, around 85% of them seen just once; the ten biggest clones take up 6.5% to 9.5%. Sequences were obtained from PBMCs or T cells enriched from blood (not recorded which). These receptors were collected from a woman in her fifties or sixties who had recovered from COVID-19.

The chain couples TRBV5-5 to TRBJ2-7; TRBD2 agrees at 13 bases. Germline CDR1 and CDR2: SGHKS and YYEKEE (reference sequence). The CDR3 has 14 residues. Trimming cost V 0 bases and J 6 bases; bases outside gene matches: 0. The CDR3 DNA is TGTGCCAGCAGCTTGGGACTAGCGGGGGGCGAGCAGTACTTC. This gives the protein CASSLGLAGGEQYF. The full variable domain, completed using reference TRBV5-5 and TRBJ2-7, is DAGVTQSPTHLIKTRGQQVTLRCSPISGHKSVSWYQQVLGQGPQFIFQYYEKEERGRGNFPDRFSARQFPNYSSELNVNALLLGDSALYLCASSLGLAGGEQYFGPGTRLTVT.

The V and J genes are TRBV19 and TRBJ2-5; tentative D call: TRBD1 (5 bases). The CDR3 runs to 16 residues. Germline V CDR1 and CDR2: LNHDA, SQIVND (reference sequence). V shed 3 bases and J shed 3 bases, with 17 bases lying between them. The chain's CDR3 is CASSIQANTGEETQYF. CDR3 nucleotides: TGTGCCAGTAGTATCCAAGCCAATACAGGTGAAGAGACCCAGTACTTC.

The chain has TRBV5-1 and TRBJ1-1; 8 bases align to TRBD1. The length of the CDR3 is 16 residues. Trimming at V came to 3 bases and at J to 0 bases, leaving 7 bases not matched to a gene. CDR1 and CDR2 from the germline V gene are SGHRS and YFSETQ. For the CDR3, the DNA is TGCGCCAGCAGCTCCGGACAGGGAAGCATGAACACTGAAGCTTTCTTT. This codes for CASSSGQGSMNTEAFF.

The chain carries TRBV19 and TRBJ2-2; 11 nucleotides agree with TRBD2. Per the germline V gene, CDR1 is LNHDA and CDR2 is SQIVND (reference sequence). The CDR3 runs to 14 residues. The V gene end was trimmed by 8 bases and the J gene end by 4 bases; junction bases not matched to a gene: 3. CDR3 protein: CASDGTSGTGELFF. Here the CDR3 DNA reads TGTGCCAGTGATGGGACTAGCGGCACCGGGGAGCTGTTTTTT.

Only one count was recorded for this clone. The chain couples TRBV2 to TRBJ1-4; no clear D gene. The CDR3 has 14 residues. Germline-derived CDR1 and CDR2 are SNHLY and FYNNEI. V was cut by 3 bases and J by 7 bases, with 12 bases left in between. In nucleotides, the CDR3 is TGTGCCAGCAGTGAGTTAGGATCGGGTGAAAAACTGTTTTTT. Amino acid sequence: CASSELGSGEKLFF.

This clone occurred a few times. The rearrangement joins TRBV5-1 to TRBJ2-3; 10 bases agree with TRBD1. CDR1 is SGHRS and CDR2 is YFSETQ in the germline V gene. V dropped 4 bases and J dropped 5; count of bases not matched to a gene: 10. The CDR3 runs to 16 residues. Here the CDR3 DNA reads TGCGCCAGCAGCCCTAGGACAGGGGGAGGAAAAGATACGCAGTATTTT. It is translated as CASSPRTGGGKDTQYF.

This clone was seen a few times. V and J are TRBV2 and TRBJ1-5; D is uncertain. The CDR3 sequence is 13 residues long. In germline, CDR1 is SNHLY, CDR2 FYNNEI. Trimming stripped 4 bases from V and 9 bases from J, with 13 bases between. The CDR3 bases are TGTGCCAGCAGTGCCCAGGTCGGCCGGCCCCAGCATTTT. This translates into CASSAQVGRPQHF.

This sequence joins TRBV30 and TRBJ1-6, with D hard to call. With 4 bases removed from V and 9 bases from J, the gap between germline ends came to 16 bases. The CDR3 runs to 14 residues. Germline CDR1 GTSNPN, CDR2 SVGIG (reference sequence). The CDR3 sequence: CAWNRFGGGSPLHF. As DNA, the CDR3 is TGTGCCTGGAACCGGTTCGGAGGTGGTTCACCCCTCCACTTT.

This chain connects TRBV7-9 to TRBJ2-2, with D uncertain. Between the trimmed V and J ends, which lost 5 bases and 4 bases, there was a span of 5 bases. There are 12 residues in the CDR3. The germline gives CDR1 SEHNR, CDR2 FQNEAQ (reference sequence). As DNA, the CDR3 is TGTGCCAGCAGCAACTCCACCGGGGAGCTGTTTTTT. Its protein is CASSNSTGELFF.

The chain couples TRBV25-1 to TRBJ1-1, with a weak D call TRBD1 (6 bases). The germline CDR1 and CDR2 sequences are MGHDK and SYGVNS. This CDR3 spans 12 amino acids. The V and J ends lost 4 bases and 6 bases respectively, with 9 bases between them. The CDR3 here is CASSAGVAEAFF. Here the CDR3 DNA reads TGTGCCAGCAGTGCAGGGGTCGCTGAAGCTTTCTTT. Full variable domain (outside the CDR3, taken from reference TRBV25-1 and TRBJ1-1): EADIYQTPRYLVIGTGKKITLECSQTMGHDKMYWYQQDPGMELHLIHYSYGVNSTEKGDLSSESTVSRIRTEHFPLTLESARPSHTSQYLCASSAGVAEAFFGQGTRLTVV.

This rearrangement joins TRBV30 to TRBJ1-1; maybe TRBD1 (6 bases). The germline V and J ends were trimmed by 8 bases and 5 bases, with 15 bases remaining between them. Germline V lookup: CDR1 GTSNPN, CDR2 SVGIG (reference sequence). This CDR3 has 12 amino acids. The CDR3 spells CATFARGTEAFF. In nucleotides, the CDR3 is TGTGCCACCTTTGCCAGGGGAACTGAAGCTTTCTTT.

This sequence joins TRBV4-1 and TRBJ2-7, with D perhaps TRBD1 (6 bases). Germline CDR1 and CDR2: MGHRA and YSYEKL. The CDR3 is made up of 16 amino acids. V lost 2 bases and J 4 bases, leaving 18 bases between the germline ends. CDR3 region: CASSQTIGRGGYEQYF. The CDR3 DNA sequence: TGCGCCAGCAGCCAAACAATCGGCAGGGGTGGGTACGAGCAGTACTTC.

This chain connects TRBV5-6 to TRBJ2-7; 8 bases are shared with TRBD1. CDR1 is SGHDT and CDR2 is YYEEEE in the germline V gene. The CDR3 totals 15 residues. The ends lost 0 bases at V and 0 bases at J; junction bases unmatched: 2. The CDR3 DNA reads TGTGCCAGCAGCTTGGTGGGGACAGGCTCCTACGAGCAGTACTTC. Protein: CASSLVGTGSYEQYF.

J is TRBJ2-1 and V is TRBV6-5, with 15 bases identical to TRBD2. With V trimmed by 6 bases and J by 6 bases, 3 bases remained unmatched. In germline, CDR1 is MNHEY, CDR2 SVGAGI. This CDR3 comprises 15 residues. This CDR3 is CASSTGLAGGNEQFF. As DNA, the CDR3 is TGTGCCAGCAGCACGGGACTAGCGGGGGGCAATGAGCAGTTCTTC.

The rearrangement uses TRBV2 and TRBJ2-4, with TRBD2 matching over 9 bases. Per the germline V gene, CDR1 is SNHLY and CDR2 is FYNNEI. With 8 bases clipped from V and 4 bases from J, the junction kept 12 bases outside the gene matches. The CDR3 has 16 amino acids. Here the CDR3 DNA reads TGTGCCAGCGGCTCGGGACTAGCTGTCGGAAAAAACATTCAGTACTTC. Protein product: CASGSGLAVGKNIQYF.

This clone has a single count. The gene calls are TRBV18 and TRBJ2-3; D gene ambiguous. The CDR3 spans 14 residues. V was shortened by 2 bases and J by 1 base, with 7 bases between the two germline ends. CDR1 is KGHSH and CDR2 is LQKENI in the germline V gene. This chain's CDR3 is CASSPLLGTDTQYF. In DNA, the CDR3 is TGTGCCAGCTCACCATTACTCGGCACAGATACGCAGTATTTT.

The chain employs TRBV19 and TRBJ2-2; the D gene is possibly TRBD1 (7 bases). There are 14 residues in the CDR3. Germline V gene sequence: CDR1 LNHDA, CDR2 SQIVND (reference sequence). V lost 10 bases to trimming and J lost 5 bases, with 17 bases between them. CDR3 nucleotides: TGTGCCACGAGCAGGGGGGTGTTAACCGGGGAGCTGTTTTTT. Its translation is CATSRGVLTGELFF.

The chain carries TRBV7-2 and TRBJ1-3; 8 bases align to TRBD1. The CDR3 contains 18 residues. V shed 3 bases and J 0 bases; nucleotides not matched to a gene: 10. Looked up from germline, CDR1 is SGHTA and CDR2 is FQGNSA. CDR3 DNA sequence: TGTGCCAGCAGCTTCCGAGGACAGGGTCGCCTCTCTGGAAACACCATATATTTT. It is translated as CASSFRGQGRLSGNTIYF.

This clone was recorded only once. The CDR3 DNA sequence: TGTGCCAGCAACGCGGGGTGGGGTGAAGCTTTCTTT. Its protein is CASNAGWGEAFF. The V gene is TRBV6-5, the J gene TRBJ1-1; D not certain. Germline V gives CDR1 MNHEY, CDR2 SVGAGI. V gave up 7 bases and J gave up 7 bases, with 13 bases separating them. This CDR3 has 12 residues.

CDR3 in amino acids: CASSELEARGGANVLTF. In nucleotides, the CDR3 is TGTGCCAGCAGTGAATTAGAAGCACGCGGTGGGGCCAACGTCCTGACTTTC. This rearrangement joins TRBV25-1 to TRBJ2-6, with D uncertain. Trimming took 1 base from V and 3 from J, leaving 13 bases between them. Germline loops: CDR1 MGHDK, CDR2 SYGVNS. The CDR3 totals 17 residues.

V and J are TRBV19 and TRBJ2-1, with D perhaps matching TRBD1 (7 bases). The CDR3 extends over 13 amino acids. CDR1 and CDR2 from the germline V gene are LNHDA and SQIVND (reference sequence). The V gene lost 8 bases and the J gene lost 4 bases, with 12 bases spanning the gap. The CDR3, as DNA: TGTGCCAGTCACGCGGGACAGTACAATGAGCAGTTCTTC. It encodes CASHAGQYNEQFF.

This clone has just one count. The chain links TRBV19 to TRBJ1-6, with TRBD1 identical over 8 bases. The CDR3 contains 19 residues. V gave up 7 bases and J gave up 5 bases; unmatched junction bases: 19. The germline gives CDR1 LNHDA, CDR2 SQIVND (reference sequence). CDR3 in DNA: TGTGCCAGTAAGGACCTTACCCTTGGGACAGGCGGAAATAATTCACCCCTCCACTTT. Protein: CASKDLTLGTGGNNSPLHF. Full variable domain (remainder filled in from reference TRBV19 and TRBJ1-6): DGGITQSPKYLFRKEGQNVTLSCEQNLNHDAMYWYRQDPGQGLRLIYYSQIVNDFQKGDIAEGYSVSREKKESFPLTVTSAQKNPTAFYLCASKDLTLGTGGNNSPLHFGNGTRLTVT.

The chain employs TRBV6-6 and TRBJ1-3; no definite D call. The germline V gene has CDR1 MNHNY and CDR2 SVGAGI (reference sequence). This CDR3 has 12 amino acids. The V and J ends lost 8 bases and 1 base respectively, with 6 bases between them. CDR3 residues: CASYGSGNTIYF. In DNA, the CDR3 is TGTGCCAGCTACGGTTCTGGAAACACCATATATTTT.

The chain uses TRBV6-6 and TRBJ1-2; D remains unclear. This CDR3 has 12 residues. The germline V and J ends were trimmed by 2 bases and 7 bases, with 8 bases remaining between them. The germline V gene has CDR1 MNHNY and CDR2 SVGAGI (reference sequence). The CDR3 loop is CASSYPGGGYTF. The CDR3 DNA follows: TGTGCCAGCAGTTACCCAGGAGGTGGCTACACCTTC.

The chain joins TRBV6-5 to TRBJ2-5, with 8 bases lining up with TRBD1. The V gene's germline CDR1 is MNHEY and CDR2 SVGAGI. The CDR3 consists of 13 residues. Trimming removed 10 bases from V and 5 bases from J; junction bases left unmatched: 9. CDR3 sequence reads: CAISVWDRETQYF. In DNA form, the CDR3 reads TGTGCCATCTCAGTCTGGGACAGGGAGACCCAGTACTTC.